This TCR beta chain comes out of a study of a mutant IDH1 vaccine in newly diagnosed glioma. Study in general: Sex distribution of treated patients was approximately 62% male and roughly 38% female; mean age was 40.4 years. Weeks 35 and 47 hosted visits V12 and V13, respectively. Regarding the study as a whole: Immune responses arising from the vaccine appeared in more than 80% of patients.

On this clone itself: Its target is unknown.

This sample's time point: week 35, safety follow-up. A single vaccine dose contained 300 ug of mutant IDH1 20-mer peptide, and topical imiquimod was used with it. Eight vaccinations reached patients in weeks 1, 3, 5, 7, 11, 15, 19 and 23. The repertoire was sequenced with immunoSEQ multiplex PCR; TCRdb's copy has only in-frame clones and lacks some. The sample yields tens of thousands of clones, roughly 83% seen once. This receptor was taken from a young man with glioma. This specimen was PBMCs, taken from a glioma patient whose treatment included an IDH1 peptide vaccine.

The CDR3 bases are TGTGCCAGCAGCGTGACCGGGACAGGCTACAATGAGCAGTTCTTC. Residues: CASSVTGTGYNEQFF. The chain combines TRBV9 with TRBJ2-1, with 8 positions matching TRBD1. CDR1 and CDR2 from the germline V gene are SGDLS and YYNGEE. Trimming cost V 2 bases and J 3 bases; bases outside gene matches: 4. The CDR3 is made up of 15 amino acids.